This T cell receptor (beta chain) was obtained from a study of post-analysis software for immune sequencing data. Study-wide context: Relapsing-remitting, secondary progressive and progressive-relapsing forms made up the multiple sclerosis disease courses. Study-wide results and caveats: The five TRBV segments detected at higher frequency in patients than in controls included TRBV5-6, TRBV5-1 and TRBV20-1.

Of note for this clonotype: Its antigen remains unidentified.

The germline V and J ends were trimmed by 5 bases and 7 bases, with 12 bases remaining between them. The CDR3 length is 14 residues. cDNA libraries for TCR beta contained unique molecular identifiers. TCRdb redid the calling of the PCR reads with MiXCR, one entry per CDR3 protein. Among 550,000 to 700,000 distinct CDR3 sequences, 40% to 50% were seen once, and the ten largest hold about 1.8%. Sequenced: blood. J is TRBJ1-6 and V is TRBV12-3 or TRBV12-4, with D possibly TRBD1 on 5 matching bases. The source of this sequence is a girl between 10 and 17 years old with multiple sclerosis. The CDR3 DNA sequence: TGTGCCAGCAGTCCTATCGGGGGGAATTCACCCCTCCACTTT. Translating it yields CASSPIGGNSPLHF.